The 10 T cell receptor beta chains reported below all come from one sample, sequenced in a study of post-analysis software for immune sequencing data. Unique molecular identifiers featured in each of the TCR beta cDNA libraries. TCRdb redid the calling of the PCR reads with MiXCR, one entry per CDR3 protein. The repertoire holds about 540,000 distinct CDR3 sequences, under 40% seen once, with 6% in the top ten. For these TCRs, the target antigens are not known. Study observations and caveats: Higher frequency in patients than in controls was seen for about five TRBV segments, with TRBV5-6, TRBV5-1 and TRBV20-1 among them.

The sequencing input was blood. The receptors come from a girl younger than 18 with multiple sclerosis.

The CDR3 DNA is TGTGCCAGCAGCTTCCAGGGGAACAATCAGCCCCAGCATTTT. Translating it yields CASSFQGNNQPQHF. The chain carries TRBV7-4 and TRBJ1-5; TRBD1 might be the D (6 bases). Trimming removed 3 bases from V and 3 bases from J, with 9 bases in between. CDR1 is SGHVT, CDR2 SQSDAQ, per germline. The CDR3 contains 14 residues.

The V call is TRBV2, the J call TRBJ2-1, with 10 bases lining up with TRBD2. Per the germline V gene, CDR1 is SNHLY and CDR2 is FYNNEI. There are 15 residues in the CDR3. The trim removed 7 bases at V and 4 bases at J, leaving 7 bases unmatched. For the CDR3, the DNA is TGTGCCAGCACTACCGGGACTAGCGAGTACAATGAGCAGTTCTTC. This encodes CASTTGTSEYNEQFF.

This chain uses TRBV6-1 with TRBJ1-2, with D tentatively TRBD1 (6 bases). V lost 3 bases and J lost 4, with 15 bases in between. This CDR3 is 15 amino acids long. The germline V gene encodes CDR1 MNHNS and CDR2 SASEGT. The CDR3 is CASSDSGDPIYGYTF. The CDR3 DNA is TGTGCCAGCAGTGATTCAGGGGACCCCATCTATGGCTACACCTTC.

The chain couples TRBV5-1 to TRBJ2-5, with a weak D call TRBD2 (6 bases). V was clipped by 2 bases and J by 1 base, with 18 bases between them. CDR1 is SGHRS, CDR2 YFSETQ, per germline. The CDR3 runs 17 residues. The CDR3 loop is CASSLGTAFGGQETQYF. CDR3 sequence (DNA): TGCGCCAGCAGCTTAGGTACGGCGTTCGGGGGCCAAGAGACCCAGTACTTC.

This clonotype was observed a handful of times. This chain connects TRBV4-1 to TRBJ2-5, with 7 nucleotides matching TRBD2. J gave up 6 bases and V 0 bases, and 7 bases lay outside the gene matches. Per the germline V gene, CDR1 is MGHRA and CDR2 is YSYEKL. The CDR3 loop spans 15 amino acids. CDR3 in DNA: TGCGCCAGCAGCCAAGATGGCGGTAGCGGGCAGACCCAGTACTTC. This translates into CASSQDGGSGQTQYF.

This rearrangement joins TRBV5-1 to TRBJ1-2; 9 positions match TRBD1. V lost 0 bases to trimming and J lost 6 bases; unmatched junction nucleotides: 6. The germline V gene encodes CDR1 SGHRS and CDR2 YFSETQ. The CDR3 runs to 15 residues. CDR3 loop: CASSLGQGDADGYTF. In nucleotides, the CDR3 is TGCGCCAGCAGCTTGGGACAGGGGGATGCGGATGGCTACACCTTC.

This clonotype was picked up a small number of times. The CDR3 DNA reads TGTGCCAGCAGTGAAGACAGGGAGGTCGACGAGCAGTACTTC. Translating it yields CASSEDREVDEQYF. The chain uses TRBV28 and TRBJ2-5; TRBD1 is a possible D gene (7 bases). Gene TRBJ2-7 matches the end of the DNA better, so the J call may be wrong. CDR3 size: 14 residues. Germline lookup yields CDR1 MDHEN and CDR2 SYDVKM.

This clonotype was seen more than once but under ten times. This chain uses TRBV12-3 or TRBV12-4 with TRBJ2-5; D gene ambiguous. CDR3 size: 16 residues. Deletions cut 6 bases from V and 0 bases from J, with 17 bases between. As DNA, the CDR3 is TGTGCCAGCAGCTCCCGGTCTCCTACAGACCAAGAGACCCAGTACTTC. Translated, it gives CASSSRSPTDQETQYF.

A few counts support this clonotype. The chain recombines TRBV4-1 with TRBJ2-6; no firm D call. Germline V gives CDR1 MGHRA, CDR2 YSYEKL. Trimming left V 3 bases short and J 1 base short, with 7 bases between. The CDR3 loop spans 15 amino acids. This CDR3 is CASSHPTSGANVLTF. The CDR3 coding sequence is TGCGCCAGCAGCCATCCTACTTCTGGGGCCAACGTCCTGACTTTC.

This clonotype came up a few times. The V call is TRBV4-1, the J call TRBJ2-3; 12 bases agree with TRBD2. The CDR3 runs 16 residues. V lost 4 bases and J lost 5; bases outside the gene matches: 7. From germline, CDR1 is MGHRA and CDR2 YSYEKL. The CDR3 loop reads CASSPTTLAGGDTQYF. CDR3 sequence (DNA): TGCGCCAGCAGCCCAACTACACTAGCGGGGGGAGATACGCAGTATTTT.